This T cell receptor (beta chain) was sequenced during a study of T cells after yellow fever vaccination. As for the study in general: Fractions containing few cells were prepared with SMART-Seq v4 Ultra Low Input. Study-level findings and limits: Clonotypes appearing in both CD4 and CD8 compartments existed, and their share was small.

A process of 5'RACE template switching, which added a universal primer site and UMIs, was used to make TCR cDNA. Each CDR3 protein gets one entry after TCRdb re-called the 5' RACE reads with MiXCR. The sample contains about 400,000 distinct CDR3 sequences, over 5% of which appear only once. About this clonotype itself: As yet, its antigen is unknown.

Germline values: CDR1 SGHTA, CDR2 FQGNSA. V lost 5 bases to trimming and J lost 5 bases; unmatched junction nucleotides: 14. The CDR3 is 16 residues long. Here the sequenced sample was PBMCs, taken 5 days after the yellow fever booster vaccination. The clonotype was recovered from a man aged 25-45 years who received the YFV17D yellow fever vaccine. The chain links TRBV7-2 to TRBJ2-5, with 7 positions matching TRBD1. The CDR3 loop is CASSPNGQATVETQYF. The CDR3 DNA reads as TGTGCCAGCAGCCCTAATGGACAGGCCACAGTGGAGACCCAGTACTTC. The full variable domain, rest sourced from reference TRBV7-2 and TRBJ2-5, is GAGVSQSPSNKVTEKGKDVELRCDPISGHTALYWYRQSLGQGLEFLIYFQGNSAPDKSGLPSDRFSAERTGGSVSTLTIQRTQQEDSAVYLCASSPNGQATVETQYFGPGTRLLVL.